Listed here are 10 T cell receptor beta chains from one sample, sequenced in a study of shared clonotypes between healthy human individuals. This table comes from immunoSEQ multiplex PCR, and its TCRdb copy is limited to in-frame clones, with some not included. The repertoire holds around 2,100,000 clones, with just under 95% as singletons. Terminally differentiated effector memory CD45RA+ cells were excluded from the naive CD8 cells, which were CD45RO-negative and positively selected for CCR7. The sequencing sample was made of naive CD8+ T cells sorted from blood. Receptor source: a man younger than 35 in good health.

Concerning this clone: Other nucleotide sequences in the sample specify the same CDR3. V and J are TRBV7-6 and TRBJ1-1; D is undetermined. From germline, CDR1 is SGHVS and CDR2 FNYEAQ. V lost 1 base and J 5 bases, leaving 11 bases between the germline ends. This CDR3 has 14 amino acids. CDR3 coding DNA: TGTGCCAGCAGCTTAGGGGGAGTGGGGACTGAAGCTTTCTTT. Translation: CASSLGGVGTEAFF.

This clone has only one observation. Sequence at one end of the junction differs from germline and may be a read error. This chain links TRBV13 with TRBJ2-7; 10 bases match TRBD1. This CDR3 region has 14 residues. Germline CDR1 and CDR2: PRHDT and FYEKMQ (reference sequence). CDR3 region: CASSPTGGLHEQCF. CDR3 DNA: TGTGCCAGCAGCCCGACAGGGGGCCTTCACGAGCAGTGCTTC. Full variable domain (remainder filled in from reference TRBV13 and TRBJ2-7): AAGVIQSPRHLIKEKRETATLKCYPIPRHDTVYWYQQGPGQDPQFLISFYEKMQSDKGSIPDRFSAQQFSDYHSELNMSSLELGDSALYFCASSPTGGLHEQCFGPGTRLTVT.

This clone was observed once. The chain employs TRBV7-8 and TRBJ1-1; possibly TRBD1 for D (5 bases). CDR1 SGHVS and CDR2 FQNEAQ come from the germline V gene. The V end was cut by 2 bases, the J end by 1 base, with 14 bases between. CDR3 length: 16 residues. The DNA of the CDR3 is TGTGCCAGCAGCTTACGGGGGGTCACTTCGAACACTGAAGCTTTCTTT. Amino acid sequence: CASSLRGVTSNTEAFF.

The rearrangement links TRBV28 to TRBJ2-5; TRBD2 is a possible D gene (7 bases). V lost 2 bases, J lost 1 base, and 11 bases lay in between. CDR1 is MDHEN and CDR2 is SYDVKM in the germline V gene. The CDR3 is 15 residues long. The chain's CDR3 is CASSLGGAIQETQYF. The CDR3, as DNA: TGTGCCAGCAGTTTAGGGGGGGCCATCCAAGAGACCCAGTACTTC.

The V and J genes are TRBV27 and TRBJ2-7; TRBD1 aligns across 10 bases. V trimming: 6 bases; J trimming: 4 bases; junction bases outside the gene matches: 9. Germline V gene lookup returns CDR1 MNHEY and CDR2 SMNVEV (reference sequence). This CDR3 is 15 amino acids long. CDR3 loop: CASRIMTGGGYEQYF. CDR3 bases: TGTGCCAGCAGGATCATGACAGGGGGCGGATACGAGCAGTACTTC.

This clone has more than one count but fewer than ten. V is TRBV29-1 and J is TRBJ1-5, with D hard to call. CDR3 length equals 12 residues. The germline V gene has CDR1 SQVTM and CDR2 ANQGSEA. Trimming pared 3 bases from V and 5 bases from J, leaving 8 bases between. The CDR3 here is CSVEQPDQPQHF. Written as DNA, the CDR3 is TGCAGCGTTGAGCAGCCAGATCAGCCCCAGCATTTT.

In regard to this clone: A read error is the likely source, as a far larger clone sits one nucleotide away. This chain joins TRBV2 and TRBJ1-2; D is undetermined. Trimming pared 3 bases from V and 0 bases from J, leaving 5 bases between. The CDR3 loop spans 13 amino acids. CDR1 and CDR2 from the germline V gene are SNHLY and FYNNEI. This CDR3 reads CASSDGTNYGYTF. As DNA, the CDR3 is TGTGCCAGCAGTGACGGTACTAACTATGGCTACACCTTC.

This clone was seen once. V gene TRBV27 combines with J gene TRBJ2-7; TRBD2 might be the D (5 bases). Between the trimmed V and J ends, which lost 2 bases and 3 bases, there was a span of 11 bases. Germline CDR1 reads MNHEY; CDR2 reads SMNVEV (reference sequence). CDR3 size: 14 residues. CDR3 sequence (DNA): TGTGCCAGCAGTTTAGGCGGGCCCGGCTACGAGCAGTACTTC. Its translation is CASSLGGPGYEQYF.

The rearrangement links TRBV11-3 to TRBJ2-7, with TRBD1 identical over 9 bases. The CDR3 has 15 residues. Germline CDR1 is SGHNT and CDR2 is YENEEA. V shed 8 bases and J 2 bases; nucleotides not matched to a gene: 10. DNA of the CDR3: TGTGCCAGCTTGGGGATATACAGGGGGCCCTACGAGCAGTACTTC. Translation: CASLGIYRGPYEQYF. The complete variable domain, with remaining parts taken from reference TRBV11-3 and TRBJ2-7, reads EAGVVQSPRYKIIEKKQPVAFWCNPISGHNTLYWYLQNLGQGPELLIRYENEEAVDDSQLPKDRFSAERLKGVDSTLKIQPAELGDSAVYLCASLGIYRGPYEQYFGPGTRLTVT.

The chain joins TRBV4-1 to TRBJ2-1, with 8 bases fitting TRBD1. Per germline, CDR1 MGHRA and CDR2 YSYEKL. After removal of 1 base from V and 4 bases from J, the junction contained 3 bases not matched to a gene. The CDR3 totals 15 residues. The CDR3 coding sequence is TGCGCCAGCAGCCAAGCCAGGGGGCTTTACAATGAGCAGTTCTTC. Protein sequence: CASSQARGLYNEQFF.